This T cell receptor beta chain was sequenced in a study of Ad26.COV2.S vaccination and SARS-CoV-2 variants. Documented treatment: some 20 received Ad26.COV2.S at low or high dose, single or two shots; about 5 received placebo; per-sample allocation not given. Day 63 after the first injection of vaccine or placebo was the sampling time. The assay was immunoSEQ multiplex PCR, and TCRdb's table has in-frame clones only and misses some. The sample lists fewer than 900,000 clones, around 92% occurring once. The sequence derives from a person aged 18 to 65 who received the Ad26.COV2.S COVID-19 vaccine or a placebo. This sample comprised peripheral blood, obtained in a trial of Ad26.COV2.S vaccine versus placebo.

The CDR3 loop reads CASSTGLAGPSYNEQFF. DNA of the CDR3: TGCGCCAGCAGCACAGGACTAGCGGGTCCCTCCTACAATGAGCAGTTCTTC. This rearrangement joins TRBV5-1 to TRBJ2-1; 11 bases align to TRBD2. Trimming removed 4 bases from V and 0 bases from J; junction bases left unmatched: 6. Germline V gives CDR1 SGHRS, CDR2 YFSETQ. The CDR3 is 17 residues long.